This T cell receptor (beta chain) was profiled in a study of T cell responses to AZD1222 COVID-19 vaccine. Study at large: Timing groups of about 4 and about 12 weeks for second doses were pooled.

CDR1 ENHRY and CDR2 SYGVKD come from the germline V gene. V was pared by 4 bases and J by 4 bases, with 16 bases between. The CDR3 has 15 residues. Sequencing was performed with immunoSEQ multiplex PCR; in TCRdb, only in-frame clones are kept and a portion is missing. Of approximately 80,000 clones detected, around 89% appear once; the ten largest clones hold about 31%. Study conclusions and caveats: The study found Spike-specific TCR breadth and depth rose after two AZD1222 doses.

This clone was observed a single time. Its antigen is as yet unknown. The receptor comes from an adult in good health. Sequenced material: peripheral blood, taken on day 0 of AZD1222 vaccination. V usage is TRBV10-3 and J usage is TRBJ1-1; tentatively, D is TRBD1 (6 bases). CDR3 sequence (DNA): TGTGCCATCAGTGGGGCCAGGGGAGGGAGCACTGAAGCTTTCTTT. The encoded protein is CAISGARGGSTEAFF.